A single sample gave rise to the 3 T cell receptor beta chains below, sequenced in a study of regulatory T cells in long-lasting Graves disease. As for time point: newly diagnosed GD, antithyroid drugs for less than 3 months. RNA extracted from PBMCs served as the sequencing template. Libraries of TCR beta came from iRepertoire HTBI primers plus Arm-PCR of CDR3 regions. TCRdb re-called the multiplex PCR reads with MiXCR, one entry per CDR3 protein. Here the sample spans 520,000 or so distinct CDR3 sequences, 12% being singletons. These data were also filed under a second study, of T cells in Graves' hyperthyroidism and ophthalmopathy.

This specimen consisted of peripheral blood mononuclear cells (PBMCs), obtained at new diagnosis, from a patient treated with antithyroid drugs. Receptors were obtained from a woman aged 25 to 45 with Graves disease.

This clonotype was picked up many times. V is TRBV20-1 and J is TRBJ2-7, with D unclear. Trimming shortened V by 3 bases and J by 2 bases, and 5 bases separated the two germline ends. The V gene's germline CDR1 is DFQATT and CDR2 SNEGSKA (reference sequence). This CDR3 comprises 11 residues. The CDR3 DNA follows: TGCAGTGCTAGGGGGACCTACGAGCAGTACTTC. It yields the protein CSARGTYEQYF.

The rearrangement uses TRBV6-2 or TRBV6-3 and TRBJ2-1; D possibly corresponds to TRBD1 (6 bases). The CDR3 is 15 amino acids. Germline V gene sequence: CDR1 MNHEY, CDR2 SVGEGT. The V end was cut by 3 bases, the J end by 2 bases, with 11 bases between. The DNA of the CDR3 is TGTGCCAGCAGTTATTTTGACAGGACCTACAATGAGCAGTTCTTC. Translation: CASSYFDRTYNEQFF.

The chain couples TRBV30 to TRBJ2-1; no reliable D call. The CDR3 runs 12 residues. Trimming shortened V by 5 bases and J by 6 bases, and 11 bases separated the two germline ends. Germline CDR1 reads GTSNPN; CDR2 reads SVGIG (reference sequence). The CDR3 region has the DNA TGTGCCTGGGGACCAAGTTTCAATGAGCAGTTCTTC. Its translation is CAWGPSFNEQFF.